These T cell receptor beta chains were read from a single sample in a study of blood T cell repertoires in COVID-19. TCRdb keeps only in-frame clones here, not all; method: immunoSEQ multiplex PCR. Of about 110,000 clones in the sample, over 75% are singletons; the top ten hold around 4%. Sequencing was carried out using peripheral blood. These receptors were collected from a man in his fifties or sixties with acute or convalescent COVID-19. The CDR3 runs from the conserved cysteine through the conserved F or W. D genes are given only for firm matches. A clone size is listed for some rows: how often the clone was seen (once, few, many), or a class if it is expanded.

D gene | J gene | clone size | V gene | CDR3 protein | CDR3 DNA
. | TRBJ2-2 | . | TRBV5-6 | CASSFNSGELFF | TGTGCCAGCAGCTTTAATTCCGGGGAGCTGTTTTTT
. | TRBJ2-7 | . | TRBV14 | CASSLRYYEQYF | TGTGCCAGCAGCCTCAGATACTACGAGCAGTACTTC
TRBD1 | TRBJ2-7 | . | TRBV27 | CASSVLTGGYEQYF | TGTGCCAGCAGTGTCTTGACAGGGGGTTACGAGCAGTACTTC
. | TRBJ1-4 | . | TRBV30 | CAWSRGREGEKLFF | TGTGCCTGGAGTAGGGGCCGGGAGGGGGAAAAACTGTTTTTT
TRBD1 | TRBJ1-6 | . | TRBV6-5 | CASSGGQGLNSPLHF | TGTGCCAGCAGCGGGGGACAGGGGCTAAATTCACCCCTCCACTTT
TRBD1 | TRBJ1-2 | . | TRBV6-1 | CASSETGTGGGYGYTF | TGTGCCAGCAGTGAAACCGGGACAGGGGGCGGCTATGGCTACACCTTC
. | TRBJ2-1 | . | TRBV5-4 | CASSLIGSTVF | TGTGCCAGCAGCTTGATCGGTAGTACGGTCTTC
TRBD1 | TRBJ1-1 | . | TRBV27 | CASSWDRNTEAFF | TGTGCCAGCAGTTGGGACAGGAACACTGAAGCTTTCTTT
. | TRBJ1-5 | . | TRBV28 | CASNRPGGLVQPQHF | TGTGCCAGCAACCGTCCGGGGGGCTTGGTTCAGCCCCAGCATTTT
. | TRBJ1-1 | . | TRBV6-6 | CASSPSRVANTEAFF | TGTGCCAGCAGCCCCAGCCGGGTGGCGAACACTGAAGCTTTCTTT
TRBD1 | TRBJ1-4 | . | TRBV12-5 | CASGLAAIHRGLNEKLFF | TGTGCTAGTGGTTTGGCCGCAATCCACAGGGGGCTTAATGAAAAACTGTTTTTT
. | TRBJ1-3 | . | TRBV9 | CASSVEASGNTIYF | TGTGCCAGCAGCGTAGAAGCCTCTGGAAACACCATATATTTT
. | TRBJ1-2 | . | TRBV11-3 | CASSLSAANYGYTF | TGTGCCAGCAGCTTAAGTGCGGCTAACTATGGCTACACCTTC
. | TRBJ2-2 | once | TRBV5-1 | CASREAGSAGELFF | TGCGCCAGCAGGGAGGCTGGGTCAGCCGGGGAGCTGTTTTTT
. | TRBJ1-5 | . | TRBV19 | CASSIGQGYQPQHF | TGTGCCAGTAGTATAGGGCAGGGCTATCAGCCCCAGCATTTT
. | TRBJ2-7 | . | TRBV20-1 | CSATTGYEQYF | TGCAGTGCAACCACAGGTTACGAGCAGTACTTC
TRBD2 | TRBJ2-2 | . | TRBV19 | CASREVLTSGNTGELFF | TGTGCCAGTAGAGAAGTTTTGACTAGCGGAAACACCGGGGAGCTGTTTTTT
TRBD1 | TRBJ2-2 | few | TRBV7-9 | CASSLGTGITGELFF | TGTGCCAGCAGCTTAGGGACAGGGATCACCGGGGAGCTGTTTTTT
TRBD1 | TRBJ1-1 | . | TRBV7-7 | CASRRPGTGAPLNTEAFF | TGTGCTAGCAGGCGCCCCGGGACAGGGGCGCCGCTGAACACTGAAGCTTTCTTT
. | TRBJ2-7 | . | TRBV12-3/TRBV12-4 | CASSWGMGYEQYF | TGTGCCAGCAGTTGGGGCATGGGATACGAGCAGTACTTC
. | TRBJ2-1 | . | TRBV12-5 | CASGLPTGKIGDHPSSYNEQFF | TGTGCTAGTGGTTTGCCCACCGGGAAAATCGGCGACCATCCGAGCTCCTACAATGAGCAGTTCTTC
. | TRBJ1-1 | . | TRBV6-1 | CASSEAAQHEAFF | TGTGCCAGCAGTGAAGCTGCTCAACATGAAGCTTTCTTT
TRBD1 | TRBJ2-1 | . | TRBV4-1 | CASSHPDRGYEQFF | TGCGCCAGCAGCCACCCGGACAGGGGGTATGAGCAGTTCTTC
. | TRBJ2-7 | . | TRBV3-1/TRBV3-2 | CASSQTRTYEQYF | TGTGCCAGCAGCCAGACAAGAACCTACGAGCAGTACTTC
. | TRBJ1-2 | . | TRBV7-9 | CASSLIAGGHGYTF | TGTGCCAGCAGCTTAATCGCGGGGGGTCACGGCTACACCTTC
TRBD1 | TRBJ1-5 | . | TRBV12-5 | CASGLVLGQGDQPQHF | TGTGCTAGTGGTTTGGTACTGGGACAGGGTGATCAGCCCCAGCATTTT
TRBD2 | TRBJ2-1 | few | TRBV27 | CASSLAPPVSGGAYNEQFF | TGTGCCAGCAGTTTAGCCCCTCCCGTAAGCGGGGGGGCCTACAATGAGCAGTTCTTC
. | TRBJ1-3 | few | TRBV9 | CASSVTGNTIYF | TGTGCCAGCAGCGTTACAGGAAACACCATATATTTT
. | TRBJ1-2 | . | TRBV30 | CAWSEHENYGYTF | TGTGCCTGGAGTGAACACGAAAACTATGGCTACACCTTC
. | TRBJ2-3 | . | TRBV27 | CASRWIAASTDTQYF | TGTGCCAGCAGATGGATAGCGGCTAGCACAGATACGCAGTATTTT
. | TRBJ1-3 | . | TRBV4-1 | CASSQERGSSGNTIYF | TGCGCCAGCAGCCAAGAGCGGGGTTCGTCTGGAAACACCATATATTTT
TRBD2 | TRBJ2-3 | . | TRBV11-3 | CASSPTSGGTDTQYF | TGTGCCAGCAGCCCGACCAGCGGGGGCACAGATACGCAGTATTTT
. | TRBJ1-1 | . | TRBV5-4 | CASSWQVVNTEAFF | TGTGCCAGCAGCTGGCAGGTGGTGAACACTGAAGCTTTCTTT
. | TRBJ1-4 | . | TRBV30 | CAWNPRLWEKLFF | TGTGCCTGGAATCCCAGGTTGTGGGAAAAACTGTTTTTT
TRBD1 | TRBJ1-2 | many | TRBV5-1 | CASSLGAERGPLYGYTF | TGCGCCAGCAGCTTGGGGGCCGAAAGGGGGCCCCTATATGGCTACACCTTC
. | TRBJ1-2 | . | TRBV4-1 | CASSFGTAGGYTF | TGCGCCAGCAGCTTCGGGACTGCCGGTGGGTACACCTTC
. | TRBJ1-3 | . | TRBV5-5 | CASSLAGAGNTIYF | TGTGCCAGCAGCTTGGCAGGGGCCGGAAACACCATATATTTT
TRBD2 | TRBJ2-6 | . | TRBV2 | CASSEGRGFSGANVLTF | TGTGCCAGCAGTGAAGGGCGGGGGTTCTCTGGGGCCAACGTCCTGACTTTC
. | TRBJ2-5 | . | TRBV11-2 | CASSLTSGEETQYF | TGTGCCAGCAGCTTGACGTCAGGTGAAGAGACCCAGTACTTC
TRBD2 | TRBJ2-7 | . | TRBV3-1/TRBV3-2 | CASSQAGTSGWASYEQYF | TGTGCCAGCAGCCAAGCCGGGACTAGTGGTTGGGCTTCCTACGAGCAGTACTTC